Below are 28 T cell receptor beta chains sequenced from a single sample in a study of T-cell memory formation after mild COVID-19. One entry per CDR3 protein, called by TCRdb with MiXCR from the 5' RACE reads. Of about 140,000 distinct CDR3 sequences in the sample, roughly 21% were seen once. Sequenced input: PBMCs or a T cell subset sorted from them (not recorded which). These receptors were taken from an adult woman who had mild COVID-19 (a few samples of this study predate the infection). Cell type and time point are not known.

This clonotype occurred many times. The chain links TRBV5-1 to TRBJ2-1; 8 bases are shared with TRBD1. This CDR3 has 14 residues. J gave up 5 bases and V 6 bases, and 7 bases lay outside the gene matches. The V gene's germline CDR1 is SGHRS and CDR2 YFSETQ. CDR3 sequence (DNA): TGCGCCAGCACCCCAGGGGGCATCGACAATGAGCAGTTCTTC. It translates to CASTPGGIDNEQFF.

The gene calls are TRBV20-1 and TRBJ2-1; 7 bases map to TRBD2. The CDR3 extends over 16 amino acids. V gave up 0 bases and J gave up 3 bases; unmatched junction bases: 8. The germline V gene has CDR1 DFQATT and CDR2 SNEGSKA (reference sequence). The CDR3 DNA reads TGCAGTGCTAGAGATCAAGGCCTAGCGGTCTACAATGAGCAGTTCTTC. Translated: CSARDQGLAVYNEQFF.

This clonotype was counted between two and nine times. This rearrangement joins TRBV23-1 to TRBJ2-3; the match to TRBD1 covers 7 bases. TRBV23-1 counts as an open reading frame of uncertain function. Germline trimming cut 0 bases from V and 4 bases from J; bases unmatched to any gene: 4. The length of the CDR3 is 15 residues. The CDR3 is CASSQSRQGADTQYF. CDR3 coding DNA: TGCGCCAGCAGTCAATCGCGGCAGGGGGCAGATACGCAGTATTTT.

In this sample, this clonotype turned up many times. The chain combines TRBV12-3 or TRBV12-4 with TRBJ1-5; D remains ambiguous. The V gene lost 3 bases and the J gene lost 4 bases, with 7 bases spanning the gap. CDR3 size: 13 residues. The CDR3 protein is CASSFRLNQPQHF. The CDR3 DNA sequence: TGTGCCAGCAGTTTCAGGTTAAATCAGCCCCAGCATTTT.

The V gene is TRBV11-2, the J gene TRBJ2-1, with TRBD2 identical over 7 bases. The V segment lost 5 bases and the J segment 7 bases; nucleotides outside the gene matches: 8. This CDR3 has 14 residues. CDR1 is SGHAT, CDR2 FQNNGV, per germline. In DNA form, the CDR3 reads TGTGCCAGCAGCCTGCGGCGGGAGTTGAATGAGCAGTTCTTC. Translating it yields CASSLRRELNEQFF. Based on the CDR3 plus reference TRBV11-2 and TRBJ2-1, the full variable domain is EAGVAQSPRYKIIEKRQSVAFWCNPISGHATLYWYQQILGQGPKLLIQFQNNGVVDDSQLPKDRFSAERLKGVDSTLKIQPAKLEDSAVYLCASSLRRELNEQFFGPGTRLTVL.

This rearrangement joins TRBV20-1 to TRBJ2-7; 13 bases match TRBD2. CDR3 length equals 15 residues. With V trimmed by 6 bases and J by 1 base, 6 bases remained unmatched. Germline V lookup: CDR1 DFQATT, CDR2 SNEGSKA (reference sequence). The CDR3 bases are TGCAGTGCCAGGACTAGCGGGAGAAGGTCCTACGAGCAGTACTTC. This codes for CSARTSGRRSYEQYF.

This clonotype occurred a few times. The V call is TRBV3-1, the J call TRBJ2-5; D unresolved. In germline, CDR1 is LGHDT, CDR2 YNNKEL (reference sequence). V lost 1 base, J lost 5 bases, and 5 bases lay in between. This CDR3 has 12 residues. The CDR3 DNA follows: TGTGCCAGCAGCCAAGCCAGGGAGACCCAGTACTTC. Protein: CASSQARETQYF.

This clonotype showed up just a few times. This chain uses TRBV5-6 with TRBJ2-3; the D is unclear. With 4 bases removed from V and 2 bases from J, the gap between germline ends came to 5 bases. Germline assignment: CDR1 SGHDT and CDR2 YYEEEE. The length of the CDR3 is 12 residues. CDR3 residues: CASSRHTDTQYF. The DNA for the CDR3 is TGTGCCAGCAGCAGACACACAGATACGCAGTATTTT. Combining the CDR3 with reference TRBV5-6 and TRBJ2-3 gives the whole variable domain DAGVTQSPTHLIKTRGQQVTLRCSPKSGHDTVSWYQQALGQGPQFIFQYYEEEERQRGNFPDRFSGHQFPNYSSELNVNALLLGDSALYLCASSRHTDTQYFGPGTRLTVL.

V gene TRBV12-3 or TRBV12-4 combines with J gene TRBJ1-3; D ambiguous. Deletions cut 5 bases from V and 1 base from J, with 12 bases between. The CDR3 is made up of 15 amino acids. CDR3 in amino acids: CASSLMGRSGNTIYF. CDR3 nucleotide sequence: TGTGCCAGCAGTCTAATGGGGAGGTCTGGAAACACCATATATTTT.

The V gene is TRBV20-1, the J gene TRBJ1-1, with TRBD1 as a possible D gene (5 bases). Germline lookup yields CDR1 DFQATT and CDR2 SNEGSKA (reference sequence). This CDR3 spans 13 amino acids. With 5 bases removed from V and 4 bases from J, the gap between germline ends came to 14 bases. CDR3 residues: CSASRGGGTEAFF. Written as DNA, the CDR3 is TGCAGTGCTTCTAGGGGTGGAGGCACTGAAGCTTTCTTT.

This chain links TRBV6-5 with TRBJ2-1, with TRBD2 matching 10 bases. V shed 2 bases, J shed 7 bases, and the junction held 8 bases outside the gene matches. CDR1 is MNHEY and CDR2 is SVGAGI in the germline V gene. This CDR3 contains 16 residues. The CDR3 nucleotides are TGTGCCAGCAGTTACCAGCGGGGGGGCAGGTTAAATGAGCAGTTCTTC. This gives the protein CASSYQRGGRLNEQFF.

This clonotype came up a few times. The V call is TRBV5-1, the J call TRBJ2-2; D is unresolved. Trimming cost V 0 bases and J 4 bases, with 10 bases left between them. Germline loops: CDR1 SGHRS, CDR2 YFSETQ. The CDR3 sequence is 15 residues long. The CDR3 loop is CASSLVVVSTGELFF. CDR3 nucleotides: TGCGCCAGCAGCTTGGTTGTGGTTAGCACCGGGGAGCTGTTTTTT.

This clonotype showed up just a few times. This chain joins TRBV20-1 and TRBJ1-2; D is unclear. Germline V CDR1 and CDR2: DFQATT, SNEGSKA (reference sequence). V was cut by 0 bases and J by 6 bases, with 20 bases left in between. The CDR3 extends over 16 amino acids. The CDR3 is CSAREGGEPTVHGYTF. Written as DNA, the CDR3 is TGCAGTGCTAGAGAAGGTGGCGAGCCTACCGTTCATGGCTACACCTTC.

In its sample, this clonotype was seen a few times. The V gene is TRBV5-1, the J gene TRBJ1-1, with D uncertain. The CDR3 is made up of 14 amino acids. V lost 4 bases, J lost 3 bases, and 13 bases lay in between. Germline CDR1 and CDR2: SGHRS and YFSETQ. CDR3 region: CASSTAPWDTEAFF. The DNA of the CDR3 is TGCGCCAGCAGCACCGCCCCCTGGGACACTGAAGCTTTCTTT.

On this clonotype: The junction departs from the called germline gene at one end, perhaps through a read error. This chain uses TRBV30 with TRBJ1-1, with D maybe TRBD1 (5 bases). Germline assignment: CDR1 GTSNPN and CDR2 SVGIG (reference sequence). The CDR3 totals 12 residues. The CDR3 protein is CAWSGQITQAFF. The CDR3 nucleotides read TGTGCCTGGAGTGGACAGATCACTCAAGCTTTCTTT.

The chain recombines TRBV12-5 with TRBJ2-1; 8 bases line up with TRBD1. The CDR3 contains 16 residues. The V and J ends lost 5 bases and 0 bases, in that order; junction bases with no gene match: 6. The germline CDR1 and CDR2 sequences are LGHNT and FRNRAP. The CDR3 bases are TGTGCTAGTGGTCTCCCCGGGACAGGCTCCTACAATGAGCAGTTCTTC. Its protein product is CASGLPGTGSYNEQFF. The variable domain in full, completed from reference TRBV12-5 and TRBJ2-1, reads DARVTQTPRHKVTEMGQEVTMRCQPILGHNTVFWYRQTMMQGLELLAYFRNRAPLDDSGMPKDRFSAEMPDATLATLKIQPSEPRDSAVYFCASGLPGTGSYNEQFFGPGTRLTVL.

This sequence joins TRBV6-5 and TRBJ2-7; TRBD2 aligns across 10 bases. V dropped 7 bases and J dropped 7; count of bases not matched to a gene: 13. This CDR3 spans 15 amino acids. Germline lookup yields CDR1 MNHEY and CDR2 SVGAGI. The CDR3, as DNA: TGTGCCAGCACTACTAAGCGGGGGGGCGTATTTGAGCAGTACTTC. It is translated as CASTTKRGGVFEQYF.

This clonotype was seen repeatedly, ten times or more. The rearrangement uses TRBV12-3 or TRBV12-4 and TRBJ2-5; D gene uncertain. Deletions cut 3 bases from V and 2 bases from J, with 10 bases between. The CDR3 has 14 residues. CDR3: CASSFGLIQETQYF. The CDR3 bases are TGTGCCAGCAGTTTTGGCCTAATACAAGAGACCCAGTACTTC.

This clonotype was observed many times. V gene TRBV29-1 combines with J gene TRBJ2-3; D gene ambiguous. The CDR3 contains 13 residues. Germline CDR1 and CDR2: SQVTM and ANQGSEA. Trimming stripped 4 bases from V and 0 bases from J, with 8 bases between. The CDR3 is CSVGGQSTDTQYF. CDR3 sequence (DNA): TGCAGCGTTGGAGGCCAAAGCACAGATACGCAGTATTTT.

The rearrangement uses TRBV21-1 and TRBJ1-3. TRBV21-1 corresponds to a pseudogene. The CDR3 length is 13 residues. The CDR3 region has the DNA TGTGCACCGCACAGGAGCTCTGGAAACACCATATATTTT. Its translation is CAPHRSSGNTIYF.

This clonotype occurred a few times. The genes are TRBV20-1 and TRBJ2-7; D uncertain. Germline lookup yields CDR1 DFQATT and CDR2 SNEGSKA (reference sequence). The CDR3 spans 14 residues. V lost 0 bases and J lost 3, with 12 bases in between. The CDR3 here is CSARDRRRGYEQYF. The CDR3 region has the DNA TGCAGTGCTAGAGATCGGAGACGAGGCTACGAGCAGTACTTC.

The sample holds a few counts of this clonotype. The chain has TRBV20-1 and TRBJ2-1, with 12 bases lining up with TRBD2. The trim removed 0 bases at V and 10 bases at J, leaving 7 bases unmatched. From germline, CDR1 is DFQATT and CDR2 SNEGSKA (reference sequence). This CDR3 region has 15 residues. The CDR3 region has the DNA TGCAGTGCTAGAGATAGTCTAGCGGGAGGGGTCGAGCAGTTCTTC. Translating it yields CSARDSLAGGVEQFF.

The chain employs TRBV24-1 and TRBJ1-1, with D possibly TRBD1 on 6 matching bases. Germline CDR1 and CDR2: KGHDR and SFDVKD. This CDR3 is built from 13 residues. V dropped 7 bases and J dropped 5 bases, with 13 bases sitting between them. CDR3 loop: CATRAQGWTEAFF. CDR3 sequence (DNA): TGTGCCACCAGAGCACAGGGCTGGACTGAAGCTTTCTTT.

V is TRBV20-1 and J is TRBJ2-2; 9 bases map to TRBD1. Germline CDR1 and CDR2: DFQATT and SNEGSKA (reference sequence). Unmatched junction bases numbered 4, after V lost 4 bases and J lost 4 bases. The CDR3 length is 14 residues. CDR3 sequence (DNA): TGCAGTGCTACTCACAGGGGGCCCACCGGGGAGCTGTTTTTT. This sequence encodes CSATHRGPTGELFF.

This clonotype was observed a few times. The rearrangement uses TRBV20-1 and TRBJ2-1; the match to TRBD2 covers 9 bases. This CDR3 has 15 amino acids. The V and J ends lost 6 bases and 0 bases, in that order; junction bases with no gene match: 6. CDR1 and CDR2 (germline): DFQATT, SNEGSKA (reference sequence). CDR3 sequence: CSAPPSGASYNEQFF. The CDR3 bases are TGCAGTGCCCCTCCTAGCGGGGCCTCCTACAATGAGCAGTTCTTC.

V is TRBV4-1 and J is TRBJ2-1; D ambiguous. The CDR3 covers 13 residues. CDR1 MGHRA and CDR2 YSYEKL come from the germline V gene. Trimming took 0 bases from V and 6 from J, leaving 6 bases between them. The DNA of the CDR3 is TGCGCCAGCAGCCAAGAGGGAATCAATGAGCAGTTCTTC. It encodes CASSQEGINEQFF.

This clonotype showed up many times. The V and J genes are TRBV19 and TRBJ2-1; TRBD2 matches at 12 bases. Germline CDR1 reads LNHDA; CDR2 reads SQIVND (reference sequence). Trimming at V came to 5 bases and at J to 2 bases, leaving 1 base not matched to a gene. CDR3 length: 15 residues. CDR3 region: CASSRLAGAYNEQFF. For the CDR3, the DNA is TGTGCCAGTAGTCGACTAGCGGGAGCCTACAATGAGCAGTTCTTC.

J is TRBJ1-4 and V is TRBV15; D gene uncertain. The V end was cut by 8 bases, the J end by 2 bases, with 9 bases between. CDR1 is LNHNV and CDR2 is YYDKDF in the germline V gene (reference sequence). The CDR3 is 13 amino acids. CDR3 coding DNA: TGTGCCACCGGAGGGAGGACTAATGAAAAACTGTTTTTT. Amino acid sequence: CATGGRTNEKLFF.